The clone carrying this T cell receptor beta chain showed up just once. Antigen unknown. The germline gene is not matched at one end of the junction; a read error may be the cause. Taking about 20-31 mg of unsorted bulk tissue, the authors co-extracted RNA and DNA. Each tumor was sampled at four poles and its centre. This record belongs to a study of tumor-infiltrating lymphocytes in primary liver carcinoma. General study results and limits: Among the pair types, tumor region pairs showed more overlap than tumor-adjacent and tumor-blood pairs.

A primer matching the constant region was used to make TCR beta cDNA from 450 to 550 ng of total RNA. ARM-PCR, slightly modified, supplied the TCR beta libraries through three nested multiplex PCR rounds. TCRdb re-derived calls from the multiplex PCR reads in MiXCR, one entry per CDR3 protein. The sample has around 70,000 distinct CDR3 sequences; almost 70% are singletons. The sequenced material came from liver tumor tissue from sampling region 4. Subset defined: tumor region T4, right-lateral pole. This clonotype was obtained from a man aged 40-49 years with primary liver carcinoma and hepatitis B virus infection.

CDR3 in amino acids: CANLPPGVYTWELFF. CDR3 coding DNA: TGTGCCAACCTCCCACCGGGAGTATACACCTGGGAGCTGTTTTTT. The V gene is TRBV11-2, the J gene TRBJ2-2; the D gene is possibly TRBD2 (6 bases). CDR1 is SGHAT and CDR2 is FQNNGV in the germline V gene. There are 15 residues in the CDR3.